This entry lists 15 T cell receptor beta chains sequenced from one sample in a study of blood T cell repertoires in COVID-19. Using immunoSEQ multiplex PCR, the repertoire was profiled, and TCRdb retains in-frame clones only, with some absent. Found here are more than 95,000 clones, 91% of them singletons; the top ten hold roughly 5.6%. Sample: peripheral blood. These receptors originate from a human donor in a cohort sampled during active COVID-19.

The chain combines TRBV30 with TRBJ1-1; D is unclear. V was trimmed by 4 bases and J by 1 base, leaving 4 bases between them. The germline V gene has CDR1 GTSNPN and CDR2 SVGIG (reference sequence). There are 11 residues in the CDR3. CDR3 coding DNA: TGTGCCTGGAATCAGAACACTGAAGCTTTCTTT. It is translated as CAWNQNTEAFF.

This clone was counted between two and nine times. The CDR3 protein is CASSLAPGTEAFF. CDR3 DNA sequence: TGTGCCAGCAGTTTAGCTCCGGGCACTGAAGCTTTCTTT. The rearrangement links TRBV6-5 to TRBJ1-1; unclear D gene. Trimming took 4 bases from V and 4 from J, leaving 10 bases between them. The length of the CDR3 is 13 residues. Germline loops: CDR1 MNHEY, CDR2 SVGAGI.

This rearrangement joins TRBV7-8 to TRBJ2-7, with 7 bases fitting TRBD1. This CDR3 region has 18 residues. Per the germline V gene, CDR1 is SGHVS and CDR2 is FQNEAQ. V lost 1 base to trimming and J lost 0 bases; unmatched junction nucleotides: 12. CDR3: CASSLGSTTGLVSYEQYF. The CDR3 DNA is TGTGCCAGCAGCTTAGGGTCGACGACAGGGTTGGTCTCCTACGAGCAGTACTTC.

The chain is built from TRBV12-3 or TRBV12-4 and TRBJ2-5, with TRBD2 matching over 8 bases. Losses at the gene ends were 3 bases for V and 5 bases for J; bases not matched to a gene: 2. CDR3 length equals 13 residues. The CDR3 loop reads CASSFRGRETQYF. In DNA form, the CDR3 reads TGTGCCAGCAGTTTCCGCGGGAGGGAGACCCAGTACTTC.

This chain joins TRBV5-1 and TRBJ2-1; 10 bases are a match to TRBD2. The CDR3 length is 14 residues. Trimming cost V 5 bases and J 5 bases; bases outside gene matches: 4. Germline assignment: CDR1 SGHRS and CDR2 YFSETQ. The CDR3 region is CASSWTSGHNEQFF. CDR3 bases: TGCGCCAGCAGTTGGACTAGCGGTCACAATGAGCAGTTCTTC.

V and J are TRBV19 and TRBJ1-2; D is undetermined. V was trimmed by 2 bases and J by 4 bases, leaving 11 bases between them. Per germline, CDR1 LNHDA and CDR2 SQIVND (reference sequence). This CDR3 is built from 14 residues. The CDR3 here is CASSIFGETYGYTF. The CDR3 coding sequence is TGTGCCAGTAGTATATTCGGAGAAACCTATGGCTACACCTTC.

The chain carries TRBV13 and TRBJ2-1; D uncertain. V was trimmed by 3 bases and J by 7 bases, leaving 7 bases between them. The CDR3 runs 12 residues. Germline V gene data show CDR1 as PRHDT and CDR2 as FYEKMQ (reference sequence). The CDR3 sequence: CASSFFANEQFF. The CDR3 DNA reads TGTGCCAGCAGCTTTTTCGCGAATGAGCAGTTCTTC.

This clone has only one observation. V is TRBV28 and J is TRBJ1-3; 7 bases map to TRBD1. The CDR3 is 16 residues long. Germline-derived CDR1 and CDR2 are MDHEN and SYDVKM. Losses at the gene ends were 2 bases for V and 3 bases for J; bases not matched to a gene: 7. CDR3 bases: TGTGCCAGCAGTTTAAGACTACAGGGGAGTGGAAACACCATATATTTT. Protein product: CASSLRLQGSGNTIYF.

The rearrangement uses TRBV5-1 and TRBJ1-3; D ambiguous. In germline, CDR1 is SGHRS, CDR2 YFSETQ. Trimming took 6 bases from V and 0 from J, leaving 13 bases between them. CDR3 size: 15 residues. Here the CDR3 reads CASTPDPSSGNTIYF. The CDR3, as DNA: TGCGCCAGCACCCCTGACCCTAGCTCTGGAAACACCATATATTTT. Combining the CDR3 with reference TRBV5-1 and TRBJ1-3 gives the whole variable domain KAGVTQTPRYLIKTRGQQVTLSCSPISGHRSVSWYQQTPGQGLQFLFEYFSETQRNKGNFPGRFSGRQFSNSRSEMNVSTLELGDSALYLCASTPDPSSGNTIYFGEGSWLTVV.

The V gene is TRBV14, the J gene TRBJ1-1; no firm D call. Trimming removed 1 base at V and 6 bases at J, with 15 bases between. The germline CDR1 and CDR2 sequences are SGHDN and FVKESK. This CDR3 contains 15 residues. CDR3: CASSQVGEPRAEAFF. In nucleotides, the CDR3 is TGTGCCAGCAGCCAAGTTGGGGAGCCCCGCGCTGAAGCTTTCTTT.

The J gene is TRBJ2-4, the V gene TRBV3-1 (or the pseudogene TRBV3-2); TRBD1 is a possible D gene (5 bases). Germline-derived CDR1 and CDR2 are LGHDT and YNNKEL (reference sequence). The CDR3 is 15 amino acids. Trimming shortened V by 0 bases and J by 5 bases, and 11 bases separated the two germline ends. The CDR3 region is CASSQDRSGQNIQYF. As DNA, the CDR3 is TGTGCCAGCAGCCAAGATAGGTCAGGGCAAAACATTCAGTACTTC.

The V and J genes are TRBV5-1 and TRBJ1-6; 7 nucleotides align to TRBD1. CDR1 is SGHRS, CDR2 YFSETQ, per germline. This CDR3 has 16 amino acids. The junction had 14 bases not matched to a gene; V was cut back by 5 bases and J by 9 bases. This CDR3 reads CASSRSTGTDTSPLHF. CDR3 in DNA: TGCGCCAGCAGTCGATCAACCGGGACAGATACTTCACCCCTCCACTTT.

The rearrangement links TRBV9 to TRBJ1-2, with D tentatively TRBD1 (6 bases). The CDR3 has 17 amino acids. V was shortened by 4 bases and J by 1 base, with 20 bases between the two germline ends. Germline V gene sequence: CDR1 SGDLS, CDR2 YYNGEE. The CDR3 is CASSHPRDTPYNYGYTF. The CDR3 coding sequence is TGTGCCAGCAGCCATCCCCGGGACACACCCTATAACTATGGCTACACCTTC.

V is TRBV13 and J is TRBJ2-7; TRBD2 agrees at 15 bases. Germline CDR1 reads PRHDT; CDR2 reads FYEKMQ (reference sequence). CDR3 length: 16 amino acids. The J segment lost 5 bases and the V segment lost 5 bases, leaving 7 bases of the junction unmatched. The CDR3: CASSRAGTSGRNEQYF. The CDR3 region has the DNA TGTGCCAGCAGCAGAGCCGGGACTAGCGGGAGGAACGAGCAGTACTTC.

J is TRBJ2-5 and V is TRBV24-1, with 8 bases lining up with TRBD2. There are 18 residues in the CDR3. The V segment lost 1 base and the J segment 2 bases; nucleotides outside the gene matches: 11. Germline V gene lookup returns CDR1 KGHDR and CDR2 SFDVKD. CDR3 bases: TGTGCCACCAGTGATTTCCCATCGCGGGGGGCTACACAAGAGACCCAGTACTTC. It codes for CATSDFPSRGATQETQYF.